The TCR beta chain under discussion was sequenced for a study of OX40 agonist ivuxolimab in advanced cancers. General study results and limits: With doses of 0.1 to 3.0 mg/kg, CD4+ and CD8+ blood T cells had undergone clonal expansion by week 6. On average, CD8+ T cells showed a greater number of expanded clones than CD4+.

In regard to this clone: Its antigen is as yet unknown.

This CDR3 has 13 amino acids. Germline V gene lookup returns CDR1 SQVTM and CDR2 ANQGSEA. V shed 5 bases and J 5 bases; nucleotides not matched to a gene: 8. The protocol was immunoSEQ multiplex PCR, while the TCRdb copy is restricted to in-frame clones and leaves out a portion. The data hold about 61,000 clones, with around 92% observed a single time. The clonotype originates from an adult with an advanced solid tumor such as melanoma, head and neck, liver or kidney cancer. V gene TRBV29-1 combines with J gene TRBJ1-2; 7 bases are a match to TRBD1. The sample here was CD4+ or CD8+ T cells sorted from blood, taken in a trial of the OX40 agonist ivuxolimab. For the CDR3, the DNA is TGCAGCGTTAAGGCGACAGGGAAGTATGGCTACACCTTC. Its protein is CSVKATGKYGYTF.